This T cell receptor (beta chain) was identified in a study of blood T cells in healthy people across ages. With a J-beta primer mix and a sample-barcoded 5' primer, a second PCR ran about 7 to 12 cycles. A single record per CDR3 protein comes from TCRdb applying MiXCR to the 5' RACE reads. Of about 620,000 distinct CDR3 sequences in the sample, approximately 52% were seen once. This CDR3 has 13 amino acids. Germline V lookup: CDR1 LNHNV, CDR2 YYDKDF (reference sequence). The sequence was collected from a woman older than 75 in good health. The sample taken for sequencing was blood. The J gene is TRBJ2-7, the V gene TRBV15; D call uncertain. The DNA end lines up better with TRBJ2-5; the J call may be wrong. This CDR3 is CATSRDQRQTQYF. CDR3 coding DNA: TGTGCCACCAGCAGAGATCAGCGTCAGACCCAGTACTTC.